The 23 T cell receptor beta chains listed next were all sequenced from one sample in a study of response to subunit inactivated influenza vaccine. TCRdb passed the RT-PCR reads through MiXCR, listing each CDR3 protein once. The repertoire includes around 500,000 distinct CDR3 sequences, 10% to 11% of them detected once, and about an eighth sits in the top ten. Sequences were derived from PBMCs from blood, sampled 40 to 50 days after vaccination. Source of these receptors: a man between 50 and 59 years old who received an inactivated influenza vaccine.

This clonotype showed up many times. The chain employs TRBV7-9 and TRBJ1-4, with D uncertain. The CDR3 runs to 12 residues. Trimming took 6 bases from V and 8 from J, leaving 10 bases between them. Germline CDR1 SEHNR, CDR2 FQNEAQ (reference sequence). CDR3 loop: CASSEIGEKLFF. The CDR3 nucleotides are TGTGCCAGCAGTGAGATCGGGGAAAAACTGTTTTTT.

This clonotype showed up just a few times. The J gene is TRBJ2-3, the V gene TRBV20-1; 9 nucleotides align to TRBD2. Losses at the gene ends were 5 bases for V and 8 bases for J; bases not matched to a gene: 11. Germline assignment: CDR1 DFQATT and CDR2 SNEGSKA (reference sequence). The length of the CDR3 is 14 residues. This CDR3 reads CSAHQAGGRGTQYF. The CDR3 DNA sequence: TGCAGTGCTCACCAAGCGGGGGGCCGAGGTACGCAGTATTTT.

In this sample, this clonotype turned up a few times. The chain's CDR3 is CASSYRSGGFTDTQYF. CDR3 nucleotides: TGTGCCAGCAGCTACCGGTCCGGGGGGTTCACAGATACGCAGTATTTT. The rearrangement uses TRBV7-9 and TRBJ2-3; TRBD2 aligns across 7 bases. Per the germline V gene, CDR1 is SEHNR and CDR2 is FQNEAQ (reference sequence). CDR3 length: 16 residues. V shed 4 bases and J 2 bases; nucleotides not matched to a gene: 9.

This clonotype was seen only once. The CDR3, as DNA: TGCAGTGCTGCCGGGACAGGGACCAATGAGCAGTTCTTC. Its translation is CSAAGTGTNEQFF. J is TRBJ2-1 and V is TRBV20-1; 9 bases line up with TRBD1. With V trimmed by 5 bases and J by 6 bases, 5 bases remained unmatched. The germline V gene encodes CDR1 DFQATT and CDR2 SNEGSKA (reference sequence). This CDR3 has 13 amino acids.

At least ten counts were recorded for this clonotype. The chain uses TRBV10-1 and TRBJ1-3, with D unclear. The germline CDR1 and CDR2 sequences are WNHNN and SYGVQD (reference sequence). V lost 2 bases and J 2 bases, leaving 13 bases between the germline ends. The CDR3 is made up of 16 amino acids. CDR3 sequence reads: CASSEIGNRAGNTIYF. CDR3 nucleotide sequence: TGCGCCAGCAGTGAGATCGGTAACCGCGCTGGAAACACCATATATTTT.

In this sample, this clonotype turned up a few times. The genes are TRBV9 and TRBJ2-7, with TRBD2 matching 10 bases. Looked up from germline, CDR1 is SGDLS and CDR2 is YYNGEE. The CDR3 consists of 15 residues. The J segment lost 3 bases and the V segment lost 5 bases, leaving 8 bases of the junction unmatched. CDR3 region: CASSPSGSGYYEQYF. The CDR3 DNA reads TGTGCCAGCAGTCCTAGCGGGAGTGGTTACTACGAGCAGTACTTC. Supplemented by reference TRBV9 and TRBJ2-7, the full variable domain reads DSGVTQTPKHLITATGQRVTLRCSPRSGDLSVYWYQQSLDQGLQFLIQYYNGEERAKGNILERFSAQQFPDLHSELNLSSLELGDSALYFCASSPSGSGYYEQYFGPGTRLTVT.

This clonotype was found many times. CDR3 residues: CSADTGIETQYF. CDR3 bases: TGCAGTGCCGACACAGGGATTGAGACCCAGTACTTC. J is TRBJ2-5 and V is TRBV20-1; D might be TRBD1 (6 bases). From germline, CDR1 is DFQATT and CDR2 SNEGSKA (reference sequence). Trimming removed 6 bases at V and 5 bases at J, with 13 bases between. This CDR3 has 12 residues.

This clonotype was detected ten times or more. This sequence joins TRBV7-8 and TRBJ2-5; D remains unclear. The germline V gene encodes CDR1 SGHVS and CDR2 FQNEAQ. The CDR3 length is 13 residues. V was pared by 2 bases and J by 1 base, with 5 bases between. DNA for the CDR3: TGTGCCAGCAGCTTATTGGCCCAAGAGACCCAGTACTTC. Amino acids: CASSLLAQETQYF.

This clonotype appeared many times. The chain couples TRBV4-2 to TRBJ2-7; D remains ambiguous. The germline CDR1 and CDR2 sequences are LGHNA and YNFKEQ. The V and J ends lost 1 base and 6 bases respectively, with 7 bases between them. The CDR3 spans 12 residues. This CDR3 reads CASSQGIGEQYF. CDR3 nucleotide sequence: TGTGCCAGCAGCCAAGGAATCGGCGAGCAGTACTTC.

The DNA of the CDR3 is TGTGCCAGCAGCCGCCAGGGGTTGCGGGAGGCGGTTGTCGGGGAGCTGTTTTTT. It translates to CASSRQGLREAVVGELFF. V is TRBV11-2 and J is TRBJ2-2; the match to TRBD2 covers 8 bases. The ends lost 5 bases at V and 7 bases at J; junction bases unmatched: 18. Germline V CDR1 and CDR2: SGHAT, FQNNGV. The CDR3 runs 18 residues.

This chain connects TRBV5-1 to TRBJ2-7; D perhaps matches TRBD2 (6 bases). Between the trimmed V and J ends, which lost 4 bases and 5 bases, there was a span of 16 bases. Germline assignment: CDR1 SGHRS and CDR2 YFSETQ. This CDR3 contains 14 residues. The CDR3 DNA follows: TGCGCCAGCAGCCGGCCCGGGACTTCCGACGAGCAGTACTTC. Translation gives CASSRPGTSDEQYF.

This clonotype was found a few times. The chain has TRBV20-1 and TRBJ2-5, with 9 bases identical to TRBD2. CDR1 is DFQATT and CDR2 is SNEGSKA in the germline V gene (reference sequence). The CDR3 consists of 14 residues. V was clipped by 6 bases and J by 0 bases; unmatched bases: 5. For the CDR3, the DNA is TGCAGTGCCCCAGGACTAGCGTACCAAGAGACCCAGTACTTC. Amino acids: CSAPGLAYQETQYF.

J is TRBJ2-5 and V is TRBV5-6; TRBD2 might be the D (5 bases). V lost 2 bases and J lost 0, with 11 bases in between. The germline V gene encodes CDR1 SGHDT and CDR2 YYEEEE. The CDR3 length is 15 residues. The CDR3 reads CASSFRGMYQETQYF. The CDR3 region has the DNA TGTGCCAGCAGCTTCCGGGGAATGTACCAAGAGACCCAGTACTTC.

V is TRBV3-1 and J is TRBJ2-7; weak D call: TRBD2 (5 bases). The CDR3 totals 13 residues. V was cut by 1 base and J by 7 bases, with 11 bases left in between. Germline lookup yields CDR1 LGHDT and CDR2 YNNKEL (reference sequence). This chain's CDR3 is CASSQGHGVEQYF. CDR3 coding DNA: TGTGCCAGCAGCCAAGGCCACGGGGTTGAGCAGTACTTC.

This clonotype was observed a handful of times. The chain joins TRBV6-1 to TRBJ2-7, with TRBD2 matching over 9 bases. Germline V lookup: CDR1 MNHNS, CDR2 SASEGT. The CDR3 loop spans 14 amino acids. V shed 6 bases, J shed 0 bases, and the junction held 3 bases outside the gene matches. This CDR3 is CASSQRGASYEQYF. The CDR3 DNA reads TGTGCCAGCAGCCAGCGGGGGGCCTCCTACGAGCAGTACTTC.

The chain has TRBV28 and TRBJ2-1, with D perhaps matching TRBD2 (6 bases). The length of the CDR3 is 13 residues. Per the germline V gene, CDR1 is MDHEN and CDR2 is SYDVKM. Trimming left V 2 bases short and J 15 bases short, with 17 bases between. In DNA form, the CDR3 reads TGTGCCAGCAGTTTAATTGGCGGGATTGAGAGGTTCTTC. This encodes CASSLIGGIERFF. Using reference TRBV28 and TRBJ2-1 for the parts outside the CDR3, the full variable domain is DVKVTQSSRYLVKRTGEKVFLECVQDMDHENMFWYRQDPGLGLRLIYFSYDVKMKEKGDIPEGYSVSREKKERFSLILESASTNQTSMYLCASSLIGGIERFFGPGTRLTVL.

This clonotype has a handful of counts. The chain links TRBV12-3 or TRBV12-4 to TRBJ2-7, with TRBD1 matching over 11 bases. The CDR3 has 15 residues. V gave up 5 bases and J gave up 5 bases; unmatched junction bases: 8. The CDR3 loop is CASSLGTGGRNEQYF. In DNA, the CDR3 is TGTGCCAGCAGTCTCGGGACAGGGGGAAGAAACGAGCAGTACTTC.

V and J are TRBV29-1 and TRBJ1-2, with D unresolved. Germline V gene sequence: CDR1 SQVTM, CDR2 ANQGSEA. The CDR3 loop spans 14 amino acids. Trimming took 4 bases from V and 6 from J, leaving 18 bases between them. This CDR3 is CSVGALNPADGYTF. Written as DNA, the CDR3 is TGCAGCGTTGGAGCCTTAAATCCGGCGGATGGCTACACCTTC.

The CDR3: CASSSGTGAFYFTGELFF. The CDR3, as DNA: TGTGCCAGCAGCTCCGGGACAGGGGCTTTTTACTTCACCGGGGAGCTGTTTTTT. V and J are TRBV7-8 and TRBJ2-2; 10 positions match TRBD1. The CDR3 length is 18 residues. Per germline, CDR1 SGHVS and CDR2 FQNEAQ. The ends lost 4 bases at V and 4 bases at J; junction bases unmatched: 12. The complete variable domain, with remaining parts taken from reference TRBV7-8 and TRBJ2-2, reads GAGVSQSPRYKVAKRGQDVALRCDPISGHVSLFWYQQALGQGPEFLTYFQNEAQLDKSGLPSDRFFAERPEGSVSTLKIQRTQQEDSAVYLCASSSGTGAFYFTGELFFGEGSRLTVL.

This clonotype has just a few counts. The chain joins TRBV28 to TRBJ2-7, with 8 nucleotides matching TRBD2. V trimming: 6 bases; J trimming: 4 bases; junction bases outside the gene matches: 11. The length of the CDR3 is 15 residues. Germline V gene data show CDR1 as MDHEN and CDR2 as SYDVKM. As DNA, the CDR3 is TGTGCCAGCAGGAGGGCTAGCGGGTTTGGTTACGAGCAGTACTTC. Protein sequence: CASRRASGFGYEQYF.

This clonotype turned up a few times. CDR3 region: CASSHGGRRSTDTQYF. For the CDR3, the DNA is TGCGCCAGCAGCCACGGCGGGAGGAGGAGCACAGATACGCAGTATTTT. The chain combines TRBV4-1 with TRBJ2-3, with 8 bases fitting TRBD2. J lost 0 bases, V lost 3 bases, and 5 bases had no gene match. The CDR3 sequence is 16 residues long. Germline CDR1 and CDR2: MGHRA and YSYEKL.

This clonotype was seen only a few times. The CDR3 DNA sequence: TGTGCCAGCGACAGGGGGCAGAACTATGGCTACACCTTC. It encodes CASDRGQNYGYTF. This chain links TRBV6-1 with TRBJ1-2; TRBD1 matches 10 bases. The length of the CDR3 is 13 residues. V gave up 8 bases and J gave up 2 bases; unmatched junction bases: 2. Germline CDR1 and CDR2: MNHNS and SASEGT.

In this sample, this clonotype turned up a few times. This chain links TRBV9 with TRBJ2-5, with D possibly being TRBD2 (6 bases). V was pared by 6 bases and J by 3 bases, with 12 bases between. The CDR3 consists of 13 residues. Germline lookup yields CDR1 SGDLS and CDR2 YYNGEE. This CDR3 reads CASNPGTEETQYF. The CDR3 nucleotides are TGTGCCAGCAACCCCGGGACTGAAGAGACCCAGTACTTC.